This T cell receptor (beta chain) was documented in a study of blood T cell repertoires in COVID-19. On the study more broadly: COVID-19 samples collected from the United States, Italy and Spain covered acute and convalescent phases.

V was trimmed by 4 bases and J by 0 bases, leaving 10 bases between them. Per germline, CDR1 MNHEY and CDR2 SVGEGT. The CDR3 is made up of 15 amino acids. The table came from immunoSEQ multiplex PCR; TCRdb's copy has only in-frame clones and leaves some out. The sample records 200,000 to 250,000 clones, roughly four fifths being singletons. Participant age was about 18 to 89 years, and participants resided in about 25 US areas. This sequence joins TRBV6-2 or TRBV6-3 and TRBJ1-3; weak D call: TRBD1 (6 bases). The receptor comes from a man between 60 and 75 years old who had recovered from COVID-19. Sequencing was carried out using PBMCs or T cells enriched from blood (not recorded which). In nucleotides, the CDR3 is TGTGCCAGCAGTTTGGGGGACATCTCTGGAAACACCATATATTTT. Amino acids: CASSLGDISGNTIYF.